The entry below describes one TCR beta chain. Its matching antigen is unknown. This record belongs to a study of cytomegalovirus exposure and HLA in healthy donors. Study-level background: Prior work identified 100 million to 130 million unique TCR beta sequences in roughly 180 million T cells. The early release's HLA-typed donors yielded some 85 million unique TCRs. Study findings and constraints: Specific recognition of CMV antigens was confirmed in vitro for a few chains (all CMV-associated). Previously analyzed data showed that most TCR beta V segments were productive at a frequency of about 90% or about 30%.

The CDR3 sequence is 15 residues long. Germline trimming cut 2 bases from V and 3 bases from J; bases unmatched to any gene: 2. From germline, CDR1 is LGHNT and CDR2 FRNRAP. The PCR ran on 60 Vbeta and 13 Jbeta primers. Profiled with immunoSEQ multiplex PCR; TCRdb holds only in-frame clones, not every one. The repertoire includes approximately 130,000 clones, around four fifths of them detected once, and about 1.7% sits in the top ten. J is TRBJ2-3 and V is TRBV12-5; 10 bases match TRBD2. The sample was PBMCs. The source is a man in his forties or fifties in good health and CMV-seronegative. CDR3 in DNA: TGTGCTAGTGGTTTGACTAGCGGGGTTACAGATACGCAGTATTTT. Amino acid sequence: CASGLTSGVTDTQYF. Full variable domain (remainder filled in from reference TRBV12-5 and TRBJ2-3): DARVTQTPRHKVTEMGQEVTMRCQPILGHNTVFWYRQTMMQGLELLAYFRNRAPLDDSGMPKDRFSAEMPDATLATLKIQPSEPRDSAVYFCASGLTSGVTDTQYFGPGTRLTVL.